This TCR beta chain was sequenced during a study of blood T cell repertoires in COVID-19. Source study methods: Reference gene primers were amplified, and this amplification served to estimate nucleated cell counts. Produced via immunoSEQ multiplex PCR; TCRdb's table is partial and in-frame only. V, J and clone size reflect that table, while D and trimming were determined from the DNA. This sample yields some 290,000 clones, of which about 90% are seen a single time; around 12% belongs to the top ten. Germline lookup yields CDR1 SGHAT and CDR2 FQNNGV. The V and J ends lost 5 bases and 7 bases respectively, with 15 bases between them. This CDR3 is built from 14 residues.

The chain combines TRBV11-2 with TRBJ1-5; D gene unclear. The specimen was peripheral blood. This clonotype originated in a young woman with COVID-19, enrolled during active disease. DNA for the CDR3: TGTGCCAGCAGCCCAACACCCCTTTTACAGCCCCAGCATTTT. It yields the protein CASSPTPLLQPQHF.